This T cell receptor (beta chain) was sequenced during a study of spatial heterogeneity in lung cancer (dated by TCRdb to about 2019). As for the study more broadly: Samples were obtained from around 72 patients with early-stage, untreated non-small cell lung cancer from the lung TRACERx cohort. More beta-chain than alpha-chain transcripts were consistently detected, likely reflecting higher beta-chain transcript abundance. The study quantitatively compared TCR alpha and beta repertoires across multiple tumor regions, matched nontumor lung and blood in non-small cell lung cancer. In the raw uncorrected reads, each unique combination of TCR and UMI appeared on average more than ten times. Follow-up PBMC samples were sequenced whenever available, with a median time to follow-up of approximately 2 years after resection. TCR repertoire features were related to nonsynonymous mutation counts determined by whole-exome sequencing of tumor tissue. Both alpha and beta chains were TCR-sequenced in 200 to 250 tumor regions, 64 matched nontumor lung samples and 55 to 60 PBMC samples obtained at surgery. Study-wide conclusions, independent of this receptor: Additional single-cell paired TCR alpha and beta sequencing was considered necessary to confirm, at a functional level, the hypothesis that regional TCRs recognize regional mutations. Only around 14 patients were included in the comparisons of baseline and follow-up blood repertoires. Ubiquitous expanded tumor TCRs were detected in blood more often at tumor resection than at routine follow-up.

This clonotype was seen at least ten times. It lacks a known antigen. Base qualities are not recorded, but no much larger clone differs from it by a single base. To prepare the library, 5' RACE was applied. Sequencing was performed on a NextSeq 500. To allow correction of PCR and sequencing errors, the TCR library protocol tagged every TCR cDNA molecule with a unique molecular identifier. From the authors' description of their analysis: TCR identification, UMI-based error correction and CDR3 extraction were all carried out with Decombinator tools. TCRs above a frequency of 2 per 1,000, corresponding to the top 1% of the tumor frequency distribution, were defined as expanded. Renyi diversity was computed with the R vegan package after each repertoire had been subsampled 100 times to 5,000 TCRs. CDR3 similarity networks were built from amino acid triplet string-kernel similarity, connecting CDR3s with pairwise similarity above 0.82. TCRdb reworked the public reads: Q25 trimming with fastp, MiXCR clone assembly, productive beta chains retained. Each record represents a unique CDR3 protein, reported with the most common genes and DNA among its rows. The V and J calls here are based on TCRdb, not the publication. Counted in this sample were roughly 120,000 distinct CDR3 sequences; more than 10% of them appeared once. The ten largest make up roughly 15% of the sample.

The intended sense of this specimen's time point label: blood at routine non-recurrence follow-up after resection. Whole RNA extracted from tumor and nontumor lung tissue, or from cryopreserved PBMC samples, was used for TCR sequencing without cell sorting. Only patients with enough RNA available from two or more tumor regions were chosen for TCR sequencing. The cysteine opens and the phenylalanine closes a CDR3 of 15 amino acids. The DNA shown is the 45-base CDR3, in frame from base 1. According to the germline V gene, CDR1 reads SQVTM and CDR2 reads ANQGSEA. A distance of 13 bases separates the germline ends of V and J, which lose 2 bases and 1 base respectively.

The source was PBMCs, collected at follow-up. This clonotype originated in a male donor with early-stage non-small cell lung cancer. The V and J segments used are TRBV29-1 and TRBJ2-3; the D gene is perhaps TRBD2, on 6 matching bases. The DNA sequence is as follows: TGCAGCGTTGAAAGGGCTAGCGCCGGCACAGATACGCAGTATTTT. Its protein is CSVERASAGTDTQYF.